A selection of T cell receptor beta chains follows, all from one sample in a study of read filtering for tumor transcriptome and immune sequencing. TCRdb called the reads again in MiXCR, with one record for every CDR3 protein. Among about 40,000 distinct CDR3 sequences listed, around 11% were seen once. The sequenced sample was a population of CD138-negative cells sorted from bone marrow. The receptors come from a donor aged 40 or over with multiple myeloma. CDR3s include the opening cysteine and the closing phenylalanine or tryptophan. Fields, in order: V gene, J gene, D gene, clone size, CDR3 protein, CDR3 DNA. The D gene is left open where the match is weak. Only part of the rows carry a size: once, few, many, or a class if the clone is expanded.

V: TRBV2
J: TRBJ1-2
D: -
size: many
CDR3: CASSYGRENGYTF
DNA: TGTGCCAGCAGTTACGGACGGGAGAATGGCTACACCTTC

V: TRBV5-1
J: TRBJ2-5
D: -
size: few
CDR3: CASSSQGNQETQYF
DNA: TGCGCCAGCAGCTCACAGGGTAACCAAGAGACCCAGTACTTC

V: TRBV29-1
J: TRBJ2-5
D: -
size: few
CDR3: CSVGSDRQETQYF
DNA: TGCAGCGTTGGTTCGGACAGACAAGAGACCCAGTACTTC

V: TRBV20-1
J: TRBJ2-7
D: TRBD1
size: many
CDR3: CSARDQGQGHYEQYF
DNA: TGCAGTGCTAGAGATCAAGGACAGGGACACTACGAGCAGTACTTC

V: TRBV5-4
J: TRBJ2-1
D: TRBD2
size: many
CDR3: CASSSAGVTYNEQFF
DNA: TGTGCCAGCAGCTCGGCGGGGGTAACCTACAATGAGCAGTTCTTC

V: TRBV5-1
J: TRBJ2-7
D: TRBD1
size: -
CDR3: CASSLAGQGYYEQYF
DNA: TGCGCCAGCAGCTTGGCGGGACAGGGTTATTACGAGCAGTACTTC

V: TRBV19
J: TRBJ2-2
D: -
size: few
CDR3: CASSNPPDTGELFF
DNA: TGTGCCAGTAGTAACCCTCCGGACACCGGGGAGCTGTTTTTT

V: TRBV6-1
J: TRBJ2-3
D: -
size: many
CDR3: CASNIQRTDTQYF
DNA: TGTGCCAGCAACATACAGCGCACAGATACGCAGTATTTT

V: TRBV12-3/TRBV12-4
J: TRBJ2-5
D: -
size: many
CDR3: CASSSQTGHQGTQYF
DNA: TGTGCCAGCAGTTCGCAGACAGGACATCAGGGGACCCAGTACTTC

V: TRBV4-2
J: TRBJ2-7
D: -
size: many
CDR3: CASSGGAYEQYF
DNA: TGTGCCAGCAGCGGGGGAGCCTACGAGCAGTACTTC

V: TRBV7-9
J: TRBJ2-3
D: -
size: many
CDR3: CASSRNPRDTQYF
DNA: TGTGCCAGCAGTCGTAACCCCCGGGATACGCAGTATTTT

V: TRBV20-1
J: TRBJ2-7
D: -
size: many
CDR3: CSARTTSSYEQYF
DNA: TGCAGTGCTAGGACGACATCCTCCTACGAGCAGTACTTC

V: TRBV5-1
J: TRBJ1-5
D: TRBD1
size: many
CDR3: CASSFGDSSGNQPQHF
DNA: TGCGCCAGCAGCTTCGGGGACAGCTCGGGCAATCAGCCCCAGCATTTT

V: TRBV5-1
J: TRBJ2-7
D: -
size: many
CDR3: CASSLDWDYEQYF
DNA: TGCGCCAGCAGCTTGGATTGGGACTACGAGCAGTACTTC

V: TRBV20-1
J: TRBJ1-4
D: -
size: many
CDR3: CSARVAEEKLFF
DNA: TGCAGTGCTAGAGTCGCCGAGGAAAAACTGTTTTTT

V: TRBV7-9
J: TRBJ2-3
D: TRBD1
size: many
CDR3: CASSPDRGTDTQYF
DNA: TGTGCCAGCAGCCCGGACAGGGGCACAGATACGCAGTATTTT

V: TRBV4-2
J: TRBJ2-7
D: TRBD2
size: -
CDR3: CASSQDRAGGLYEQYF
DNA: TGTGCCAGCAGCCAAGATCGTGCGGGGGGGCTTTACGAGCAGTACTTC

V: TRBV7-9
J: TRBJ1-1
D: TRBD1
size: many
CDR3: CASSSTWTGNTNSEAFF
DNA: TGTGCCAGCAGCTCGACCTGGACAGGGAATACGAACTCTGAAGCTTTCTTT

V: TRBV11-1
J: TRBJ2-2
D: -
size: many
CDR3: CASRWVAGELFF
DNA: TGTGCCAGCAGATGGGTGGCCGGGGAGCTGTTTTTT

V: TRBV28
J: TRBJ2-4
D: -
size: many
CDR3: CASSLRGALPKNIQYF
DNA: TGTGCCAGCAGTTTACGGGGGGCCTTACCCAAAAACATTCAGTACTTC

V: TRBV5-1
J: TRBJ2-3
D: TRBD2
size: -
CDR3: CASSPSGGRTDTQYF
DNA: TGCGCCAGCAGCCCTAGCGGGGGACGCACAGATACGCAGTATTTT

V: TRBV2
J: TRBJ2-7
D: TRBD1
size: many
CDR3: CASRGQGASEQYF
DNA: TGTGCCAGCAGAGGACAGGGGGCTAGCGAGCAGTACTTC